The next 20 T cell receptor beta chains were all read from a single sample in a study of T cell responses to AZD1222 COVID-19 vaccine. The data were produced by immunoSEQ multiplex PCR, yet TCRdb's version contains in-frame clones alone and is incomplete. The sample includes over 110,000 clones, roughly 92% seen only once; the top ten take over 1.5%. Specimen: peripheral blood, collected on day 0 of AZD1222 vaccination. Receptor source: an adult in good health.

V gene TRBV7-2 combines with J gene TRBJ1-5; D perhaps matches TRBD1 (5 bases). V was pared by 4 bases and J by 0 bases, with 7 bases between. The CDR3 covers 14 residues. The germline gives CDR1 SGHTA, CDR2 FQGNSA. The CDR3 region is CASSYRNSNQPQHF. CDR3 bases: TGTGCCAGCAGCTACAGGAATAGCAATCAGCCCCAGCATTTT.

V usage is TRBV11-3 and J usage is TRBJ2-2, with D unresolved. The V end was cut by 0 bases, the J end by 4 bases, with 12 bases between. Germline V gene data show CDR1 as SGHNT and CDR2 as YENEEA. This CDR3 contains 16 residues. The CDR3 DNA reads TGTGCCAGCAGCTTAGATCGTGGGGTTGGCACCGGGGAGCTGTTTTTT. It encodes CASSLDRGVGTGELFF.

Here the CDR3 reads CASSLRRGRDEQYF. The CDR3, as DNA: TGTGCCAGCAGCTTAAGAAGAGGGAGGGACGAGCAGTACTTC. This chain connects TRBV7-8 to TRBJ2-7, with 7 nucleotides matching TRBD2. The CDR3 is made up of 14 amino acids. CDR1 and CDR2 from the germline V gene are SGHVS and FQNEAQ. V lost 2 bases and J lost 5; bases outside the gene matches: 6.

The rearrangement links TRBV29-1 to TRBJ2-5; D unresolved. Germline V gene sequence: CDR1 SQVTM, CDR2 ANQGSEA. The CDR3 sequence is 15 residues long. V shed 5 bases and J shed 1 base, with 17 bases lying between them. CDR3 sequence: CSVSSLGAVQETQYF. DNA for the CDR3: TGCAGCGTTTCTTCCTTGGGCGCAGTCCAAGAGACCCAGTACTTC.

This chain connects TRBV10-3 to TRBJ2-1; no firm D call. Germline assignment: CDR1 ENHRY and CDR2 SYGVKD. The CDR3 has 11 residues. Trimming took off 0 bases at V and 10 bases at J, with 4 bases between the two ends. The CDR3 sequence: CAISESVEQFF. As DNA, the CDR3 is TGTGCCATCAGTGAGTCGGTGGAGCAGTTCTTC.

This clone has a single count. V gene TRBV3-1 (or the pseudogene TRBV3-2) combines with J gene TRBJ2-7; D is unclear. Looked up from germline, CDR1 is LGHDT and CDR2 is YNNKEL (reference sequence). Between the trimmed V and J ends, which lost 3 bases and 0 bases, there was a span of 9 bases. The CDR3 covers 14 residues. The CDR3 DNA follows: TGTGCCAGCAGCCAGACGACTGGCTCCTACGAGCAGTACTTC. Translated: CASSQTTGSYEQYF.

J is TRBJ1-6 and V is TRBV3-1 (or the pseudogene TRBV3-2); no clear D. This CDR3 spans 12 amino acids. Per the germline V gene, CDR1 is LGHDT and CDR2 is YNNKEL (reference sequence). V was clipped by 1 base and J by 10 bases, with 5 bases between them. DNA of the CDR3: TGTGCCAGCAGCCAAGCCGCGTCACCCCTCCACTTT. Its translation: CASSQAASPLHF.

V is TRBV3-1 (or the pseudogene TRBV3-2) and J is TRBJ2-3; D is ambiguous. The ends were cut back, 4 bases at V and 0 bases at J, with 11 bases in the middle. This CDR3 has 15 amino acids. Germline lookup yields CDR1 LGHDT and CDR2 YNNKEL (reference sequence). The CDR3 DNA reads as TGTGCCAGCAGCCCCTACCGGTCTAGCACAGATACGCAGTATTTT. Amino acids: CASSPYRSSTDTQYF.

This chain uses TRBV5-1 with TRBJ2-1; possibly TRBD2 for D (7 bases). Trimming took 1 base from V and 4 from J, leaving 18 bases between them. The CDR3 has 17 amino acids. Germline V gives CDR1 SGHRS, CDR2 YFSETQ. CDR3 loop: CASSLNPPGGQYNEQFF. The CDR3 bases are TGCGCCAGCAGCTTGAACCCCCCCGGGGGGCAGTACAATGAGCAGTTCTTC.

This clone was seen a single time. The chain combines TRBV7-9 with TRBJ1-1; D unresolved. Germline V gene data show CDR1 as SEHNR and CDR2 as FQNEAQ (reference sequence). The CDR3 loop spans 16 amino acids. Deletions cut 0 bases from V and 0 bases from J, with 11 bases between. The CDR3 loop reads CASSLARSAMNTEAFF. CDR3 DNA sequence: TGTGCCAGCAGCTTAGCGCGGAGCGCCATGAACACTGAAGCTTTCTTT.

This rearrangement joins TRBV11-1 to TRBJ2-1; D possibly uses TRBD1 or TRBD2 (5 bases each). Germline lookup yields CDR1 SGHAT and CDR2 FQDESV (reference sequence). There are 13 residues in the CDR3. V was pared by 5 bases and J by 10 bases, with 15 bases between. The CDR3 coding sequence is TGTGCCAGCAGCCTGAGTCGGGGCAGAGAGCAGTTCTTC. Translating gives CASSLSRGREQFF.

In DNA, the CDR3 is TGTGCCAGCAGCCGGGAGAGGTCTGGGGCCAACGTCCTGACTTTC. This codes for CASSRERSGANVLTF. The chain recombines TRBV5-4 with TRBJ2-6, with D perhaps TRBD2 (6 bases). CDR1 is SGHNT and CDR2 is YYREEE in the germline V gene (reference sequence). The CDR3 is 15 residues long. V was shortened by 4 bases and J by 1 base, with 9 bases between the two germline ends.

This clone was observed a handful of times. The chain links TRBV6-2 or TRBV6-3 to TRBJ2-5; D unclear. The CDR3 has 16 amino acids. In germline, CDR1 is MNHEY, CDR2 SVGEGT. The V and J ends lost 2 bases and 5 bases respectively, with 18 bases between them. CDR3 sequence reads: CASSYPGPPYEETQYF. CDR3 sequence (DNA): TGTGCCAGCAGTTACCCCGGGCCCCCCTATGAGGAGACCCAGTACTTC.

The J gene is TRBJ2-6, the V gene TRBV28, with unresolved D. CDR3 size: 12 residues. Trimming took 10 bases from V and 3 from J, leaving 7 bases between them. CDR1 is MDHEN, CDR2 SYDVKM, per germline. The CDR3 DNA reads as TGTGCCACCCAGAGTGGGGCCAACGTCCTGACTTTC. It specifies CATQSGANVLTF.

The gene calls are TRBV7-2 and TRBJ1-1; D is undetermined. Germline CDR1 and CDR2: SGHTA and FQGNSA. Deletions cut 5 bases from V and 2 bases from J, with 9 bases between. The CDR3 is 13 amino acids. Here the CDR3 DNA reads TGTGCCAGCAGCGAGCATCCAAACACTGAAGCTTTCTTT. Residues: CASSEHPNTEAFF.

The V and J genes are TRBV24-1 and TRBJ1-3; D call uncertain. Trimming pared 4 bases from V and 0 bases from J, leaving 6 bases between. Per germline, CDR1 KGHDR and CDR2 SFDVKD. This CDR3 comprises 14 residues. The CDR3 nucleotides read TGTGCCACCAGTGAGAGCAGCTCTGGAAACACCATATATTTT. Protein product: CATSESSSGNTIYF.

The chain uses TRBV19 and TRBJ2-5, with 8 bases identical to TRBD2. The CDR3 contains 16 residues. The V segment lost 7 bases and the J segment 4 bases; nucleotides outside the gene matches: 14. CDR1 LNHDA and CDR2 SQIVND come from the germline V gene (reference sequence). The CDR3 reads CASKESGRGRGETQYF. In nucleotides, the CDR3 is TGTGCCAGTAAGGAAAGCGGGAGAGGTCGTGGAGAGACCCAGTACTTC.

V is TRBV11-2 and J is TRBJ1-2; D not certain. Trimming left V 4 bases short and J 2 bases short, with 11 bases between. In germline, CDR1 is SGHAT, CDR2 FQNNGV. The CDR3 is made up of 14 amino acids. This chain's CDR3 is CASSSTAANYGYTF. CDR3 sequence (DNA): TGTGCCAGCAGCTCTACGGCCGCGAACTATGGCTACACCTTC.

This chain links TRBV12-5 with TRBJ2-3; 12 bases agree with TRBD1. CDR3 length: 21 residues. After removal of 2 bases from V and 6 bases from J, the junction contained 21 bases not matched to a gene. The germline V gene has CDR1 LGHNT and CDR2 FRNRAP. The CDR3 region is CASGLHKNNRDRGLKGDTQYF. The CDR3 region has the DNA TGTGCTAGTGGTTTGCACAAAAACAACCGGGACAGGGGGCTGAAGGGGGATACGCAGTATTTT. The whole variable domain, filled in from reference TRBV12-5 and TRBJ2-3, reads DARVTQTPRHKVTEMGQEVTMRCQPILGHNTVFWYRQTMMQGLELLAYFRNRAPLDDSGMPKDRFSAEMPDATLATLKIQPSEPRDSAVYFCASGLHKNNRDRGLKGDTQYFGPGTRLTVL.

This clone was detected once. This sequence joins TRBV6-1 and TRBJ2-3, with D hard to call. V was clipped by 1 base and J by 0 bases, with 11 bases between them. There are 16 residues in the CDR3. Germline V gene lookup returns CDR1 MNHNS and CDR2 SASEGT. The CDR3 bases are TGTGCCAGCAGTGAAGGGACGCGCCCTAGCACAGATACGCAGTATTTT. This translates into CASSEGTRPSTDTQYF.